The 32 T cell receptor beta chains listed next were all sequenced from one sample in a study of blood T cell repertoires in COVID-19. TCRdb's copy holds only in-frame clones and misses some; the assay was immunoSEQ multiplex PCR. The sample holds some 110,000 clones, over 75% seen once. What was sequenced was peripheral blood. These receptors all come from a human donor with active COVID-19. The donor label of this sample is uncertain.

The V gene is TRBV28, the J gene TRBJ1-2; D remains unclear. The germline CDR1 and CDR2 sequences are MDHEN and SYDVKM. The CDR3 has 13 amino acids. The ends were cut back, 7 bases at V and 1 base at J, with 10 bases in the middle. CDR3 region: CASTSGLNYGYTF. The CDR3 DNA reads TGTGCCAGCACCTCTGGACTTAACTATGGCTACACCTTC.

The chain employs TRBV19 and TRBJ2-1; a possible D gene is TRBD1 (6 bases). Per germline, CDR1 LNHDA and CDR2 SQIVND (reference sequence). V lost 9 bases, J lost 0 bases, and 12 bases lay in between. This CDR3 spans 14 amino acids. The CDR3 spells CASDDRSSYNEQFF. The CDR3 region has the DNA TGTGCCAGCGATGACAGGAGCTCCTACAATGAGCAGTTCTTC. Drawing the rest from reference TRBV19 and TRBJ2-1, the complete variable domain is DGGITQSPKYLFRKEGQNVTLSCEQNLNHDAMYWYRQDPGQGLRLIYYSQIVNDFQKGDIAEGYSVSREKKESFPLTVTSAQKNPTAFYLCASDDRSSYNEQFFGPGTRLTVL.

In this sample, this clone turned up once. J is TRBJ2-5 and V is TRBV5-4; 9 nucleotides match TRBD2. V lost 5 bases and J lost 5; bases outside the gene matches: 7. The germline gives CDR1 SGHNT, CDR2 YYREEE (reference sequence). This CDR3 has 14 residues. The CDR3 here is CASSRGGARETQYF. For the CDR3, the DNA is TGTGCCAGCAGTCGCGGGGGGGCTAGGGAGACCCAGTACTTC.

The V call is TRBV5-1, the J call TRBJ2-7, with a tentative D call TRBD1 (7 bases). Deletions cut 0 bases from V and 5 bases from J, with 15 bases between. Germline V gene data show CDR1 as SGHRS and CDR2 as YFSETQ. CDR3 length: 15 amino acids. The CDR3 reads CASSLAGGGRNEQYF. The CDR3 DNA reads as TGCGCCAGCAGCTTGGCCGGAGGGGGCAGGAACGAGCAGTACTTC.

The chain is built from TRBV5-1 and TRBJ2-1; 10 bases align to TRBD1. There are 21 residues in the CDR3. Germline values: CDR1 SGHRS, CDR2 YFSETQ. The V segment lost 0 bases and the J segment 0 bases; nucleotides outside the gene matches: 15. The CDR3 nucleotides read TGCGCCAGCAGCTTGGTGAAGGGACAGGGGATCGACCATGGCTCCTACAATGAGCAGTTCTTC. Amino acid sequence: CASSLVKGQGIDHGSYNEQFF.

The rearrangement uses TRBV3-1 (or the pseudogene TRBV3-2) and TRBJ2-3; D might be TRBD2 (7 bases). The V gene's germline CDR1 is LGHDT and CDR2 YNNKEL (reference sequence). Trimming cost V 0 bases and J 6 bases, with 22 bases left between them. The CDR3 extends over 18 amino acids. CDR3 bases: TGTGCCAGCAGCCAAGATTGTGGGGGGGCCTCCTTATATGATACGCAGTATTTT. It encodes CASSQDCGGASLYDTQYF.

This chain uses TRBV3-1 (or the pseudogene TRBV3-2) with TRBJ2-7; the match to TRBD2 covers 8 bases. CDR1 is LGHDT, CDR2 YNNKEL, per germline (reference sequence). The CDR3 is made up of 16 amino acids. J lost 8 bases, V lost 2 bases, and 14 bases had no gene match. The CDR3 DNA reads TGTGCCAGCAGCCAACAGCTGACTAGCGCCGGTAGCAAGCAGTACTTC. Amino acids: CASSQQLTSAGSKQYF.

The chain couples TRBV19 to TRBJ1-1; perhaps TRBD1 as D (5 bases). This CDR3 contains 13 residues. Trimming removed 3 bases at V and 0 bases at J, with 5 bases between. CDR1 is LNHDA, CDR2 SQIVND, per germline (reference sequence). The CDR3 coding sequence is TGTGCCAGTAGTATGACAGTGAACACTGAAGCTTTCTTT. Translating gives CASSMTVNTEAFF.

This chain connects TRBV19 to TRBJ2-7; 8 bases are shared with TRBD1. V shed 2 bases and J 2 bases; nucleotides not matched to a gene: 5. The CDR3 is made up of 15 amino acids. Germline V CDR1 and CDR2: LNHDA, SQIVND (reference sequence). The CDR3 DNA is TGTGCCAGTAGTATACGGACAGGGTCGGCCTACGAGCAGTACTTC. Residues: CASSIRTGSAYEQYF.

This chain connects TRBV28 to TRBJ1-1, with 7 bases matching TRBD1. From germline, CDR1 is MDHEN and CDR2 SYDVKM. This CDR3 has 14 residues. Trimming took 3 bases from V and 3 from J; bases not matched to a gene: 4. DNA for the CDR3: TGTGCCAGCAGTTTGCTAGGGGGCTACACTGAAGCTTTCTTT. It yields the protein CASSLLGGYTEAFF.

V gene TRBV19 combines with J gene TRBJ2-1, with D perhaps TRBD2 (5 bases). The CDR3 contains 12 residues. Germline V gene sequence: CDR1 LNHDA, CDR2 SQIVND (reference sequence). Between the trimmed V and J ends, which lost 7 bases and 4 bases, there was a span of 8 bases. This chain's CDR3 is CASNRDYNEQFF. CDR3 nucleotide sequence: TGTGCCAGTAATCGGGATTACAATGAGCAGTTCTTC.

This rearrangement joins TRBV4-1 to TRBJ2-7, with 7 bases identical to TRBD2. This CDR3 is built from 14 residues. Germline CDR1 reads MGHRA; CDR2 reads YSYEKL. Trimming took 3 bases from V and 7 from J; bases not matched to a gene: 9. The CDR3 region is CASSHQSGVGEQYF. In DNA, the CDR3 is TGCGCCAGCAGCCATCAGAGCGGGGTGGGGGAGCAGTACTTC.

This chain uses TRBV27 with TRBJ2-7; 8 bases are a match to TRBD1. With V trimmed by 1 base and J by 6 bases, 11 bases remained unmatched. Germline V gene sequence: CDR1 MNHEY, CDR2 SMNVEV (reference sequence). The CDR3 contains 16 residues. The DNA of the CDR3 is TGTGCCAGCAGTTTATACCTTACCCGGACAGGGTTCGAGCAGTACTTC. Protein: CASSLYLTRTGFEQYF.

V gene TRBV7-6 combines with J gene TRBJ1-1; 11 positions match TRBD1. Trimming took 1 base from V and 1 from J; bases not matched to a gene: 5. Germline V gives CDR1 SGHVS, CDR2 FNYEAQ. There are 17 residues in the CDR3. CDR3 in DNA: TGTGCCAGCAGCTTAGGTTCCGGGACAGGGGGGAACACTGAAGCTTTCTTT. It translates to CASSLGSGTGGNTEAFF.

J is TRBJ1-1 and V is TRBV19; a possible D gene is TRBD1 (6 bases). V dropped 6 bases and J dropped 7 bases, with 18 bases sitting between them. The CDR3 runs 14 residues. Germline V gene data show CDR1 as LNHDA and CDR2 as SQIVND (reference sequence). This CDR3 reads CASRNGDKGSEAFF. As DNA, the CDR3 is TGTGCCAGTAGAAACGGGGACAAAGGAAGTGAAGCTTTCTTT.

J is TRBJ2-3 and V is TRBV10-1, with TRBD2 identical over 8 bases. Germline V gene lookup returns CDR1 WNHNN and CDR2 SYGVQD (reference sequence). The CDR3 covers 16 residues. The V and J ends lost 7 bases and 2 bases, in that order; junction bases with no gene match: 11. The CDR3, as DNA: TGCGCCAGCACACTCGGGAAGCGGGGGACCACAGATACGCAGTATTTT. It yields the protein CASTLGKRGTTDTQYF.

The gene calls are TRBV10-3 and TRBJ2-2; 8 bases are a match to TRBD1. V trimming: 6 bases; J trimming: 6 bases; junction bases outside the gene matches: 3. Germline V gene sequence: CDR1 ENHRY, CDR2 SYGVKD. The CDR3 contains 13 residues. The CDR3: CAIRGQVAGELFF. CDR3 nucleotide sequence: TGTGCCATCAGGGGACAGGTTGCCGGGGAGCTGTTTTTT.

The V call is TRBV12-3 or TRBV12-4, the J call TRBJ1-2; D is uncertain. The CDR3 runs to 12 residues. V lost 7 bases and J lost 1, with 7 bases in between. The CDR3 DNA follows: TGTGCCAGCACAAAGCTTAACTATGGCTACACCTTC. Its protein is CASTKLNYGYTF.

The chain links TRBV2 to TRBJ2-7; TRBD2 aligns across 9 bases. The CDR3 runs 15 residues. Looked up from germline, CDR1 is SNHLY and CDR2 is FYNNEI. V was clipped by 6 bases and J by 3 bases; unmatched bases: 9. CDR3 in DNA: TGTGCCAGCAGCTCCCGAGCGGGGGGCTTCTACGAGCAGTACTTC. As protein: CASSSRAGGFYEQYF.

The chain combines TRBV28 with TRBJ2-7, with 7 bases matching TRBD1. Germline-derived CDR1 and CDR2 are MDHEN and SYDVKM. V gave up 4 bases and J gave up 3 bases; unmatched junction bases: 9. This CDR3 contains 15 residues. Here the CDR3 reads CASSSSGTANYEQYF. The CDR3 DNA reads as TGTGCCAGCAGTTCATCCGGGACAGCTAACTACGAGCAGTACTTC.

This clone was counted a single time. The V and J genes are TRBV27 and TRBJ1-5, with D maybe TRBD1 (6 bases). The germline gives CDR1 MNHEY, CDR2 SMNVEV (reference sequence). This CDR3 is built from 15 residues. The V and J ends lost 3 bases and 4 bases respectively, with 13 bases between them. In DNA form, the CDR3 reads TGTGCCAGCAGTTTTCGGGGGGGGCGAAATCAGCCCCAGCATTTT. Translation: CASSFRGGRNQPQHF.

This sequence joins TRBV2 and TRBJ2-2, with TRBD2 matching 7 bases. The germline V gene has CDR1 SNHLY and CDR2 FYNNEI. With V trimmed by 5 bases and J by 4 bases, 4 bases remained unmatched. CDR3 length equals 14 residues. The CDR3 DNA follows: TGTGCCAGCAGTAGGACTAGTCGCACCGGGGAGCTGTTTTTT. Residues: CASSRTSRTGELFF.

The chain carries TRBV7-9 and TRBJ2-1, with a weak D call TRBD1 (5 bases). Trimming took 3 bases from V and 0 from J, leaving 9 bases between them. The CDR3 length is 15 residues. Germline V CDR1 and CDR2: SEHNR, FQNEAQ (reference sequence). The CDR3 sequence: CASSFAQGSYNEQFF. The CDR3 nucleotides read TGTGCCAGCAGCTTTGCGCAGGGCTCCTACAATGAGCAGTTCTTC. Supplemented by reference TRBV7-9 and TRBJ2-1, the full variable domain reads DTGVSQNPRHKITKRGQNVTFRCDPISEHNRLYWYRQTLGQGPEFLTYFQNEAQLEKSRLLSDRFSAERPKGSFSTLEIQRTEQGDSAMYLCASSFAQGSYNEQFFGPGTRLTVL.

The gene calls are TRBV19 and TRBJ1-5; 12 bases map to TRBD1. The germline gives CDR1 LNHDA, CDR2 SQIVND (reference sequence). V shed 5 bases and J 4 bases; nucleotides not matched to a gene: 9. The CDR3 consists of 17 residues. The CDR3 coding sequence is TGTGCCAGTAGTTCCGGGACAGGGGGCGCCCCGAATCAGCCCCAGCATTTT. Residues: CASSSGTGGAPNQPQHF.

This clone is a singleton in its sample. CDR3 nucleotides: TGTGCCAGCAGCTTAACAGGGGGGGCCTCAAACACTGAAGCTTTCTTT. Protein: CASSLTGGASNTEAFF. V gene TRBV7-3 combines with J gene TRBJ1-1; a weak D match, TRBD1 (6 bases). This CDR3 comprises 16 residues. Trimming removed 0 bases from V and 2 bases from J, with 13 bases in between. CDR1 and CDR2 from the germline V gene are SGHTA and FQGTGA.

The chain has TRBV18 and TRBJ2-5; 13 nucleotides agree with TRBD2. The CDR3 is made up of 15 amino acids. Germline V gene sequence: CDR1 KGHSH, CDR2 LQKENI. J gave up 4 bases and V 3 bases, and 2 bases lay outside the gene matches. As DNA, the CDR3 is TGTGCCAGCTCACCGGGACTAGCGGGATCAGAGACCCAGTACTTC. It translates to CASSPGLAGSETQYF.

CDR3 in amino acids: CASSLLTTNEKLFF. Here the CDR3 DNA reads TGCGCCAGCAGCTTACTTACAACTAATGAAAAACTGTTTTTT. The chain joins TRBV5-1 to TRBJ1-4; D gene ambiguous. Looked up from germline, CDR1 is SGHRS and CDR2 is YFSETQ. V gave up 2 bases and J gave up 0 bases, with 5 bases separating them. This CDR3 spans 14 amino acids.

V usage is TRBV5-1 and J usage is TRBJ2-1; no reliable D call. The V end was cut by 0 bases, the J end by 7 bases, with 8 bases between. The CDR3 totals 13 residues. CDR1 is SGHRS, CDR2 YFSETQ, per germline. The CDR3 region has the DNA TGCGCCAGCAGCTTGGCCGTGAGGAATGAGCAGTTCTTC. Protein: CASSLAVRNEQFF.

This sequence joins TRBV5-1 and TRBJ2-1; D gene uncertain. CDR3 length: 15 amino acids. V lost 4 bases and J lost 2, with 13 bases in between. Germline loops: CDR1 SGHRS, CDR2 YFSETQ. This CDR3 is CASSPSGNTYNEQFF. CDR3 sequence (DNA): TGCGCCAGCAGCCCTAGTGGTAACACCTACAATGAGCAGTTCTTC.

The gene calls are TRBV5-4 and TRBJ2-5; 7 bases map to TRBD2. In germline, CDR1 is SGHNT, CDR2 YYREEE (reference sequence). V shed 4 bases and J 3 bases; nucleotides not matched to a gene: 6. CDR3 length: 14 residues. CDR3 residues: CASSRESGEETQYF. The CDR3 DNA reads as TGTGCCAGCAGCCGAGAGAGCGGGGAAGAGACCCAGTACTTC.

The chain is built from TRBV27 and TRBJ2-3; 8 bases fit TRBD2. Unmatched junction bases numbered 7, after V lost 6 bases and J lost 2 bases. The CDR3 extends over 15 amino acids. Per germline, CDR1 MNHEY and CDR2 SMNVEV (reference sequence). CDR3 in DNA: TGTGCCAGCAGCTCCGGACTAGCCCCCACAGATACGCAGTATTTT. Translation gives CASSSGLAPTDTQYF.

The CDR3 here is CASSLAGDRGPRNEKLFF. CDR3 sequence (DNA): TGTGCCAGCAGCTTGGCCGGGGACAGGGGGCCCCGTAATGAAAAACTGTTTTTT. This chain joins TRBV5-5 and TRBJ1-4; 12 bases fit TRBD1. The germline gives CDR1 SGHKS, CDR2 YYEKEE (reference sequence). CDR3 size: 18 residues. V lost 0 bases to trimming and J lost 4 bases; unmatched junction nucleotides: 7.